The table lists the clone carrying this TCR beta chain with many counts. Its target is unknown. J lost 1 base, V lost 6 bases, and 12 bases had no gene match. Germline loops: CDR1 SNHLY, CDR2 FYNNEI. This CDR3 comprises 17 residues. This record belongs to a study of breast tumors, draining lymph nodes, adjacent tissues. Whole-study findings and limits: Tumor T cell lymph node origin was a supported hypothesis, not proven. Tumor TCR diversity was below lymph nodes but above nontumor tissue.

TCRdb processed the multiplex PCR reads anew with MiXCR; each CDR3 protein has one entry. The sample includes around 25,000 distinct CDR3 sequences, around 23% of them seen just once. This chain joins TRBV2 and TRBJ2-3; 8 bases line up with TRBD2. Sample: breast tumor tissue. This receptor was taken from a female donor with breast cancer. Some clones in this sample may be carry-over from other donors' samples. The CDR3 DNA sequence: TGTGCCAGCAGCGACCTTGGGCGGGAGGCCCGCACAGATACGCAGTATTTT. Residues: CASSDLGREARTDTQYF.